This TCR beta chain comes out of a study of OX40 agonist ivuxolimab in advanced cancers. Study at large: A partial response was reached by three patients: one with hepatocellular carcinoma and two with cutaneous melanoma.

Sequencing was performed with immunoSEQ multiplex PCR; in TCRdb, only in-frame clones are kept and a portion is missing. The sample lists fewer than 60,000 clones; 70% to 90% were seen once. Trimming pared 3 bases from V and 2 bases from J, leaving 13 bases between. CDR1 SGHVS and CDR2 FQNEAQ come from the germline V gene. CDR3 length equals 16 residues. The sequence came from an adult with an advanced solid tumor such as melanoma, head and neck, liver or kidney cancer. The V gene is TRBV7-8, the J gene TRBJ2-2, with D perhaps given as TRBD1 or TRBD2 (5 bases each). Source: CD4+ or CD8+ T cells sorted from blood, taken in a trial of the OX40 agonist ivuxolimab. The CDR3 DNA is TGTGCCAGCAGCTTCCTCGGGGCTGGCAACACCGGGGAGCTGTTTTTT. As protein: CASSFLGAGNTGELFF.